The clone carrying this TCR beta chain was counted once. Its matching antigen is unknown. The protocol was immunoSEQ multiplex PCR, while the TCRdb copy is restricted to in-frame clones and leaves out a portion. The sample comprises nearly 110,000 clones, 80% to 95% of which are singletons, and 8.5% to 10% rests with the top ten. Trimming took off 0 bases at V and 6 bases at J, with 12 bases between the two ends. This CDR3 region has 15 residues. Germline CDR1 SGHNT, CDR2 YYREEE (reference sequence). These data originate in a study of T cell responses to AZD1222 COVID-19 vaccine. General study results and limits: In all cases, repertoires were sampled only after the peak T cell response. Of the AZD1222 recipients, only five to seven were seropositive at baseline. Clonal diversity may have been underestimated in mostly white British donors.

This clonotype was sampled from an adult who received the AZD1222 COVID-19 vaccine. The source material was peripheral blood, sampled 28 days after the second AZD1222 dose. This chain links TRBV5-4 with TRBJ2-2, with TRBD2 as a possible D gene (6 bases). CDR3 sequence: CASSLVGGPAGELFF. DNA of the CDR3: TGTGCCAGCAGCTTGGTGGGAGGTCCGGCCGGGGAGCTGTTTTTT.